These 3 T cell receptor beta chains were all obtained from the same sample, sequenced in a study of T cell repertoires in cytomegalovirus infection. TCRdb re-called the reads through MiXCR, storing one row per CDR3 protein. The sample records a few hundred thousand distinct CDR3 sequences, under 45% being singletons. These receptors are not linked to any known antigen. The sample in question was cultured PBMCs, obtained from culture after CMV antigen stimulation. The receptor set was obtained from a human donor in good health (CMV status not recorded). Some clones in this sample may be carry-over from other donors' samples.

Written as DNA, the CDR3 is TGTGCCAGCAGCCTAACCCCGACAGGGGGGGTGGGCAATCAGCCCCAGCATTTT. It specifies CASSLTPTGGVGNQPQHF. The V and J genes are TRBV7-2 and TRBJ1-5; 9 bases map to TRBD1. Germline CDR1 is SGHTA and CDR2 is FQGNSA. J was trimmed by 2 bases and V by 5 bases; bases with no gene match: 13. The CDR3 has 18 amino acids.

DNA of the CDR3: TGTGCCACCAGCACTGGACTAGGTCCCTACAATGAGCAGTTCTTC. It yields the protein CATSTGLGPYNEQFF. The chain employs TRBV15 and TRBJ2-1; TRBD2 matches 7 bases. The J segment lost 2 bases and the V segment lost 4 bases, leaving 5 bases of the junction unmatched. This CDR3 is built from 15 residues. CDR1 LNHNV and CDR2 YYDKDF come from the germline V gene (reference sequence).

This chain uses TRBV12-3 or TRBV12-4 with TRBJ2-5, with D tentatively TRBD2 (6 bases). The germline V and J ends were trimmed by 6 bases and 4 bases, with 15 bases remaining between them. The CDR3 is 14 residues long. CDR3 region: CASRPRQGGETQYF. The CDR3 region has the DNA TGTGCCAGCAGACCCCGGCAGGGAGGAGAGACCCAGTACTTC.